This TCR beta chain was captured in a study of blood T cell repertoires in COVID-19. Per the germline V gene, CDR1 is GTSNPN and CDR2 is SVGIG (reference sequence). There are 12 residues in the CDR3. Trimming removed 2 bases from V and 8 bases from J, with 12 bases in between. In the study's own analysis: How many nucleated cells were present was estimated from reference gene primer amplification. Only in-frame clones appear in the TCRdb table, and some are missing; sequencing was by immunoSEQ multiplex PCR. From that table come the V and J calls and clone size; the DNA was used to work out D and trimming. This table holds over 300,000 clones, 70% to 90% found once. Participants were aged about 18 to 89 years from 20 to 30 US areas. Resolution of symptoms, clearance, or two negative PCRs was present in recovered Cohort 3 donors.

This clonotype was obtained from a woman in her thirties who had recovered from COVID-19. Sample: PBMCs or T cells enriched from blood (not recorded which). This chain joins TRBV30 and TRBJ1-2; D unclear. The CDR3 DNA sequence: TGTGCCTGGAGTCCCGATGGCATGGGCTACACCTTC. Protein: CAWSPDGMGYTF. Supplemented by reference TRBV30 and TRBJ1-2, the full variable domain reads SQTIHQWPATLVQPVGSPLSLECTVEGTSNPNLYWYRQAAGRGLQLLFYSVGIGQISSEVPQNLSASRPQDRQFILSSKKLLLSDSGFYLCAWSPDGMGYTFGSGTRLTVV.